The clone carrying this TCR beta chain was recorded at least ten times. This entry is derived from a study of T cells in Graves' hyperthyroidism and ophthalmopathy. Across 18 months, stable Graves' hyperthyroidism was marked by no progression to ophthalmopathy. RNA transcripts yielded amplified TCR beta CDR3 regions. TCR CDR3 underwent first-round RT-PCR with the HTBI primer set. TCRdb re-derived calls from the multiplex PCR reads in MiXCR, one entry per CDR3 protein. The sample has under 400,000 distinct CDR3 sequences, over 10% seen once. Sequenced: blood. The sequence was collected from a woman under 30 with Graves' hyperthyroidism.

The CDR3 loop is CASRPTGIGNTIYF. CDR3 nucleotides: TGTGCCAGCAGGCCCACAGGGATCGGAAACACCATATATTTT. The gene calls are TRBV3-1 and TRBJ1-3; D is perhaps TRBD1 (6 bases). Germline V gene sequence: CDR1 LGHDT, CDR2 YNNKEL (reference sequence). The length of the CDR3 is 14 residues. Trimming stripped 6 bases from V and 4 bases from J, with 13 bases between.